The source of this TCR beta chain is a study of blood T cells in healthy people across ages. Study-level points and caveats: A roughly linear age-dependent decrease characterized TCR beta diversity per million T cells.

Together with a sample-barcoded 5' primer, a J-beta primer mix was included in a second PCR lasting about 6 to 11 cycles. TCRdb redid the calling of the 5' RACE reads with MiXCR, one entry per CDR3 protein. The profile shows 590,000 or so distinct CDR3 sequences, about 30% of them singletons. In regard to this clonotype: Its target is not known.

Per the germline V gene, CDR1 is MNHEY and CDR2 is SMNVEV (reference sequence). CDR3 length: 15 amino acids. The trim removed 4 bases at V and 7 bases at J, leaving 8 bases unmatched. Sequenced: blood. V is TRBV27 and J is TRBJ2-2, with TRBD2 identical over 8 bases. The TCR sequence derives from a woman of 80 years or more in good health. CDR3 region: CASSSGGSSNGELFF. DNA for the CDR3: TGTGCCAGCAGTTCGGGAGGGTCGAGCAACGGGGAGCTGTTTTTT.